A few counts support the clone carrying this T cell receptor (beta chain). Its antigen is unidentified. This sample is drawn from a study of beta chain features in type 1 diabetes. General study findings and limits: Researchers report that Type 1 diabetes patients had moderately but significantly shorter TCRB CDR3s across all four CD4+ subsets.

The investigators reverse transcribed all of the isolated RNA, so they sequenced expressed TCRB transcripts. Approximately 3.5 million reads, on average, came from each naive, central memory and regulatory T cell sample. The repertoire was sequenced with immunoSEQ multiplex PCR; TCRdb's copy has only in-frame clones and lacks some. The data contain roughly 300,000 clones, approximately 9.9% of them seen just once; the ten biggest clones take up more than 0.8%. CDR1 and CDR2 (germline): SGHTA, FQGNSA. The CDR3 totals 15 residues. The J segment lost 4 bases and the V segment lost 5 bases, leaving 9 bases of the junction unmatched. Sorting with CD45RO/CCR7/CD25/CD127/CD95/CD27 yielded naive, central memory, regulatory and stem-like memory CD4+ cells.

The rearrangement links TRBV7-2 to TRBJ1-2; 8 bases fit TRBD1. Material for sequencing was central memory CD4+ T cells from blood. The source is a man aged 25-45 years with type 1 diabetes. The CDR3 DNA sequence: TGTGCCAGCAGCCCTGTGGGACAGGATCTCTATGGCTACACCTTC. It encodes CASSPVGQDLYGYTF.